The rows below give T cell receptor beta chains drawn from one sample of a study of identifying expanded T cells in peripheral blood. TCRdb's copy holds only in-frame clones and misses some; the assay was immunoSEQ multiplex PCR. The sample carries 95,000 to 150,000 clones, 84% recorded once. The material sequenced was blood. These receptors all stem from a person aged 18-70 years in good health. Both conserved end residues are part of each CDR3. The D gene is left open where the match is weak. Some rows mark clone size as missing; the rest say once, few, many or name a class of expanded clone.

CDR3 protein | CDR3 DNA | D gene | J gene | clone size | V gene
CSVERQMNTEAFF | TGCAGCGTTGAACGGCAGATGAACACTGAAGCTTTCTTT | . | TRBJ1-1 | . | TRBV29-1
CASSFRTGVYGYTF | TGTGCCAGCAGCTTTCGGACAGGGGTATATGGCTACACCTTC | TRBD1 | TRBJ1-2 | . | TRBV11-2
CASSSDRNEKLFF | TGTGCCAGCAGCTCAGACCGAAATGAAAAACTGTTTTTT | . | TRBJ1-4 | once | TRBV7-7
CASSFLLAGEDTQYF | TGTGCCAGCAGCTTTCTACTAGCGGGGGAAGATACGCAGTATTTT | TRBD2 | TRBJ2-3 | . | TRBV5-6
CAWDPGRYEAFF | TGTGCCTGGGACCCGGGACGGTATGAAGCTTTCTTT | . | TRBJ1-1 | . | TRBV30
CASSLSGQSNQPQHF | TGCGCCAGCAGCTTATCAGGACAGAGTAATCAGCCCCAGCATTTT | . | TRBJ1-5 | . | TRBV5-1
CASSSPVPGDTQYF | TGTGCCAGCAGCTCCCCGGTCCCGGGGGATACGCAGTATTTT | . | TRBJ2-3 | . | TRBV11-2
CASSPLGQLDGYTF | TGTGCCAGCAGCCCCCTCGGACAGTTAGATGGCTACACCTTC | . | TRBJ1-2 | . | TRBV7-9
CASSDRRGSNQPQHF | TGTGCCAGCAGTGACAGGAGGGGAAGCAATCAGCCCCAGCATTTT | . | TRBJ1-5 | . | TRBV27
CSLSGLPHNEQFF | TGCAGCCTATCGGGACTCCCCCACAATGAGCAGTTCTTC | . | TRBJ2-1 | . | TRBV29-1
CASSRLSDRANEQFF | TGTGCCAGCAGTCGCCTCAGTGACCGAGCCAATGAGCAGTTCTTC | . | TRBJ2-1 | . | TRBV5-6
CASRNPGTGNYGYTF | TGTGCCAGCAGAAATCCCGGGACGGGAAACTATGGCTACACCTTC | . | TRBJ1-2 | . | TRBV6-6
CASSVVGTLPTF | TGTGCCAGCAGCGTAGTGGGAACCCTTCCTACATTT | . | TRBJ1-1 | . | TRBV9
CSAGPPLAGKGTQYF | TGCAGCGCCGGTCCCCCACTAGCGGGTAAGGGGACCCAGTACTTC | TRBD2 | TRBJ2-5 | once | TRBV29-1
CASRLRDTYEQYF | TGTGCCAGCAGGCTCCGGGACACCTACGAGCAGTACTTC | . | TRBJ2-7 | . | TRBV2
CASSIVGTANQPQHF | TGTGCCAGTAGTATAGTGGGGACAGCCAATCAGCCCCAGCATTTT | TRBD1 | TRBJ1-5 | . | TRBV19
CASKSLNTEAFF | TGTGCCAGTAAGTCTCTGAACACTGAAGCTTTCTTT | . | TRBJ1-1 | . | TRBV19
CASSLYSGTGELFF | TGTGCCAGCAGCTTGTATAGTGGCACCGGGGAGCTGTTTTTT | . | TRBJ2-2 | few | TRBV5-4
CASSYSGSFTNTIYF | TGTGCCAGCAGTTACTCAGGGAGTTTTACAAACACCATATATTTT | . | TRBJ1-3 | once | TRBV6-5
CASSYSRGNDYGYTF | TGTGCCAGCAGTTACTCCAGGGGAAACGACTATGGCTACACCTTC | . | TRBJ1-2 | . | TRBV6-5
CASSSTSGINTGELFF | TGTGCCAGCAGCTCCACTTCGGGGATTAACACCGGGGAGCTGTTTTTT | . | TRBJ2-2 | few | TRBV7-8
CASSRQTMNTEAFF | TGTGCCAGCAGCCGTCAGACTATGAACACTGAAGCTTTCTTT | . | TRBJ1-1 | . | TRBV7-2
CATSHERRGGGNEQFF | TGTGCCACCAGCCACGAGAGGCGGGGGGGTGGTAATGAGCAGTTCTTC | TRBD2 | TRBJ2-1 | . | TRBV15
CASSPGGNQPQHF | TGTGCCAGCAGCCCAGGGGGCAATCAGCCCCAGCATTTT | . | TRBJ1-5 | . | TRBV28
CASSFEENGQFF | TGTGCCAGCAGTTTTGAGGAAAACGGGCAGTTCTTC | . | TRBJ2-1 | . | TRBV28
CASTPPPAGWFDYTF | TGTGCCAGCACCCCCCCTCCGGCAGGGTGGTTTGACTACACCTTC | . | TRBJ1-2 | . | TRBV7-2
CASREGPSQSHNNEQFF | TGTGCCAGCAGAGAGGGACCTAGCCAGTCCCACAACAATGAGCAGTTCTTC | . | TRBJ2-1 | . | TRBV2
CASTTQGGTSYEQYF | TGTGCCAGCACCACTCAGGGGGGTACCTCCTACGAGCAGTACTTC | . | TRBJ2-7 | . | TRBV7-2